The TCR beta chain under discussion was sequenced for a study of Graves' ophthalmopathy and Graves' hyperthyroidism. Looking at the study overall: Stable hyperthyroid donors showed no ophthalmopathy during 18 months follow-up.

Using RNA transcripts, the TCR beta CDR3 regions were amplified. HTBI primers were used in a first-round RT-PCR, which preceded a second-round multiplex PCR. TCRdb passed the multiplex PCR reads through MiXCR, listing each CDR3 protein once. The sample consists of about 1.2 million distinct CDR3 sequences, about two fifths of them appearing once. This clonotype appeared a few times. What it recognizes is unknown. The CDR3 has 18 amino acids. The germline V gene has CDR1 WNHNN and CDR2 SYGVQD (reference sequence). The ends lost 6 bases at V and 6 bases at J; junction bases unmatched: 15. The study, taken as a whole, reports: In separating ophthalmopathy from stable hyperthyroidism, a 13-signature model achieved around 85% sensitivity and 81.08% specificity.

The sequence was collected from an adult man with Graves' hyperthyroidism. Sequenced material: peripheral blood or thyroid tissue (not recorded which). The genes are TRBV10-1 and TRBJ1-6, with 9 nucleotides matching TRBD1. CDR3 bases: TGCGCCAGCAGAGGCCGGGACAGGGATGGGGATATTAATTCACCCCTCCACTTT. This sequence encodes CASRGRDRDGDINSPLHF.